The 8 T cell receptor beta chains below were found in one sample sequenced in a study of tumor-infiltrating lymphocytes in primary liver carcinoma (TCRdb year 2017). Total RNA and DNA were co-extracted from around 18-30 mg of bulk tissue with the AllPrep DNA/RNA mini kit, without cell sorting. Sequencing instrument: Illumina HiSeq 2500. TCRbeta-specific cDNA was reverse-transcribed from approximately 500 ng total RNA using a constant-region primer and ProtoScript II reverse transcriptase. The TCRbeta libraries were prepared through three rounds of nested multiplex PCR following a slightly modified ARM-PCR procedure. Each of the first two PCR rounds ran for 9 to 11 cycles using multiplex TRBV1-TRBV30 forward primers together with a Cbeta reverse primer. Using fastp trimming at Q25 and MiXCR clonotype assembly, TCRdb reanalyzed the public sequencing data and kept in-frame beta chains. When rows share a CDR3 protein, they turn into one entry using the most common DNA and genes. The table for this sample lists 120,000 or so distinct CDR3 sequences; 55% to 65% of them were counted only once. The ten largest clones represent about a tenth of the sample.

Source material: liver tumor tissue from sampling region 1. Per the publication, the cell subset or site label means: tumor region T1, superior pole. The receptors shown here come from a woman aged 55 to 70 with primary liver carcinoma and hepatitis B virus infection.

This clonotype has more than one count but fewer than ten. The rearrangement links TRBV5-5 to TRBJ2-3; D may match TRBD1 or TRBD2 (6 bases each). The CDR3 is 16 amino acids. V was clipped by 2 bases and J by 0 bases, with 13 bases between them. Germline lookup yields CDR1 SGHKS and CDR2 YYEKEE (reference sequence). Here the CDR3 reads CASSLGRGTSTDTQYF. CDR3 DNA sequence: TGTGCCAGCAGCTTAGGACGCGGGACAAGCACAGATACGCAGTATTTT.

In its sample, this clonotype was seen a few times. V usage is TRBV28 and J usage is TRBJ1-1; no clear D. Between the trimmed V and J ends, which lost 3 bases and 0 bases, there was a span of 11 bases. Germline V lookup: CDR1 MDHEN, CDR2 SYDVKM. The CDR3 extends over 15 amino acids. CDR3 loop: CASSLAAMVNTEAFF. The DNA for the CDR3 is TGTGCCAGCAGTTTGGCAGCCATGGTGAACACTGAAGCTTTCTTT.

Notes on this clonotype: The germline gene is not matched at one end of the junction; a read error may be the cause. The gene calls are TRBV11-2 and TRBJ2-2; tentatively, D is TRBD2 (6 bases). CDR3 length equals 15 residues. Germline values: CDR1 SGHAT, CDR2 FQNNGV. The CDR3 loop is CTSSFWGVGGGELFF. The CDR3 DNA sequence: TGTACCAGTAGCTTCTGGGGAGTGGGTGGCGGGGAGTTGTTTTTT.

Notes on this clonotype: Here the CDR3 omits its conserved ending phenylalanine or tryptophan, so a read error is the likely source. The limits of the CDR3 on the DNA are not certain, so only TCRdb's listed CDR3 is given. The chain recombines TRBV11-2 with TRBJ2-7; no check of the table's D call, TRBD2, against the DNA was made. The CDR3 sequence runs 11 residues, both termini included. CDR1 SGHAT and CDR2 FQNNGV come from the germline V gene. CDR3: CASSSASSLKY.

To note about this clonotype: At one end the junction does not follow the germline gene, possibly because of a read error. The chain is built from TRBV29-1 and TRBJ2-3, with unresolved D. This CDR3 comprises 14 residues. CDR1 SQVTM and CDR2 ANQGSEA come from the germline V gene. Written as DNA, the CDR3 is TGCAGCGTTGAAGCGGCACAGCGCACAGATACGCGGTATTTT. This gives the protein CSVEAAQRTDTRYF.

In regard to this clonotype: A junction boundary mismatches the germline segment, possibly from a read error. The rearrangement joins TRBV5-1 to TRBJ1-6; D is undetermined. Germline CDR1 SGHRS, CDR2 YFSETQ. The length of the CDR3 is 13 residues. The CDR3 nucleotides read TGTGCCATCAGCTTGTCAGATAATTCACCCCTCCACTTT. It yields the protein CAISLSDNSPLHF.

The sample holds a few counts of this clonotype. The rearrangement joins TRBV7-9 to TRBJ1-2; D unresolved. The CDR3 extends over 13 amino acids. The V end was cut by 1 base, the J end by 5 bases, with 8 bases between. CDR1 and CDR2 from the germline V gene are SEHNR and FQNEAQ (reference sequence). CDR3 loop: CASSLDLEYGYTF. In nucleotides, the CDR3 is TGTGCCAGCAGCTTAGATTTGGAATATGGCTACACCTTC.

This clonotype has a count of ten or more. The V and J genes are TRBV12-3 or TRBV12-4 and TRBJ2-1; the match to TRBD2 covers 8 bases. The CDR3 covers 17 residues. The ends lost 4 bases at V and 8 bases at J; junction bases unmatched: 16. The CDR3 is CASSSPVGAGDVYEQFF. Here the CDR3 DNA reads TGTGCCAGCAGTTCCCCCGTAGGAGCGGGAGATGTCTATGAGCAGTTCTTC.